This TCR beta chain was recovered during a study of OX40 agonist ivuxolimab in advanced cancers. Study-wide background: Head and neck, renal cell, melanoma or hepatocellular carcinoma were the cancers that dose-escalation patients had. Those enrolled were about 82% male, with a mean age of about 66 years and ages from 23 to 79.

V lost 5 bases, J lost 3 bases, and 13 bases stayed unmatched. The CDR3 is made up of 16 amino acids. CDR1 SSHAT and CDR2 FNYEAQ come from the germline V gene (reference sequence). Here immunoSEQ multiplex PCR was the method, and the copy in TCRdb shows in-frame clones only, minus some. Of 35,000 to 40,000 clones detected, roughly 87% appear once; the ten largest clones hold roughly 40%. Autoimmune disease history or systemic immunosuppression led to patient exclusion. The V and J genes are TRBV7-7 and TRBJ2-7; 7 nucleotides agree with TRBD1. This specimen was CD4+ or CD8+ T cells sorted from blood, taken in a trial of the OX40 agonist ivuxolimab. The source of this sequence is an adult with an advanced solid tumor such as melanoma, head and neck, liver or kidney cancer. CDR3 bases: TGTGCCAGCAGCCCAATGGGAGTAGGGGGCATCTACGAGCAGTACTTC. Translated, it gives CASSPMGVGGIYEQYF. Full variable domain (rest looked up from reference TRBV7-7 and TRBJ2-7): GAGVSQSPRYKVTKRGQDVTLRCDPISSHATLYWYQQALGQGPEFLTYFNYEAQPDKSGLPSDRFSAERPEGSISTLTIQRTEQRDSAMYRCASSPMGVGGIYEQYFGPGTRLTVT.